This record looks at one T cell receptor beta chain sequence and its context. The antigen remains undetermined. Positive CCR7 selection of CD45RO-negative cells yielded the naive CD8 cells, and terminally differentiated effector memory CD45RA+ cells were excluded. The data are from a study of shared clonotypes between healthy human individuals. Study-wide context: Aged 18 to 49, the donors were a couple of women and three men.

The germline V gene encodes CDR1 SGHRS and CDR2 YFSETQ. The CDR3 loop spans 14 amino acids. Trimming cost V 3 bases and J 2 bases; bases outside gene matches: 3. Some clones are missing from TCRdb's copy, which holds only in-frame ones; the method was immunoSEQ multiplex PCR. The sample holds a few million clones, roughly 95% seen once. Study-wide findings and caveats: Estimated clonotype richness was generally higher in naive than memory subsets.

This TCR was recovered from a man between 18 and 29 years old in good health. Some clones in this sample may be carry-over from other donors' samples. The rearrangement joins TRBV5-1 to TRBJ2-7; TRBD1 matches at 9 bases. Sequencing used naive CD8+ T cells from PBMCs. CDR3 in amino acids: CASSWTGAPYEQYF. In nucleotides, the CDR3 is TGCGCCAGCAGCTGGACAGGGGCTCCCTACGAGCAGTACTTC.